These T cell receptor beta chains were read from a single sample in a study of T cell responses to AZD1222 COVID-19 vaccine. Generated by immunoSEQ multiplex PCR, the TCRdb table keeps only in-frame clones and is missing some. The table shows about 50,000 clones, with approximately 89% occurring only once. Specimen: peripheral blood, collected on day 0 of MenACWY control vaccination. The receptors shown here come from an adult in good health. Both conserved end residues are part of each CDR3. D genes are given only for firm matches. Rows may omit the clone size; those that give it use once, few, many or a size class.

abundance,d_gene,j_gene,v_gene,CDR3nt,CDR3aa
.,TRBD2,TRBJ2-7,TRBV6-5,TGTGCCAGCAGTCCTCTCGGGACTAGTTACGAGCAGTACTTC,CASSPLGTSYEQYF
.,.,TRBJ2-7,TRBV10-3,TGTGCCATCAGTGAAGCAAATACCTACGAGCAGTACTTC,CAISEANTYEQYF
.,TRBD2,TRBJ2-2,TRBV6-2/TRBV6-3,TGTGCCAGCAGTTACGTATTAGCGGGAGCTTCCGGGGAGCTGTTTTTT,CASSYVLAGASGELFF
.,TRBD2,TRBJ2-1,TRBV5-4,TGTGCCAGCAGCTCAGAATTAGCGGGAGGGCTAGACAATGAGCAGTTCTTC,CASSSELAGGLDNEQFF
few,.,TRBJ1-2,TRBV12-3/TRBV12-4,TGTGCCAGCAGTTCCGTCAACTATGGCTACACCTTC,CASSSVNYGYTF
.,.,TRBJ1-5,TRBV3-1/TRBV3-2,TGTGCCAGCAGCCAAGGGCGGGGCAATCAGCCCCAGCATTTT,CASSQGRGNQPQHF
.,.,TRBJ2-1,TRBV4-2,TGTGCCAGCAGCTTCCCGGGGGATAGCGGTACCTACAATGAGCAGTTCTTC,CASSFPGDSGTYNEQFF
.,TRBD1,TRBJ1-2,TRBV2,TGTGCCAGCAGTGGGACAGGGGGGAACTATGGCTACACCTTC,CASSGTGGNYGYTF
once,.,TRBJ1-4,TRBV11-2,TGTGCCAGCAGCTTATACTGGGGCGGGGGGAATGAAAAACTGTTTTTT,CASSLYWGGGNEKLFF
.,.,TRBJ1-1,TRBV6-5,TGTGCCAGCAGGAACACGAACACTGAAGCTTTCTTT,CASRNTNTEAFF
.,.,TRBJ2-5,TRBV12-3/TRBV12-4,TGTGCCAGCAGTTTACAGGGACGAGAGACCCAGTACTTC,CASSLQGRETQYF
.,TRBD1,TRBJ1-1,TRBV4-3,TGCGCCAGCAGACAACGACAGGGCATCACTGAAGCTTTCTTT,CASRQRQGITEAFF
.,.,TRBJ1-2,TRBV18,TGTGCCAGCGGTACTCGGGACGGGAGCTACACCTTC,CASGTRDGSYTF
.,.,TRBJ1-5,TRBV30,TGTGCCTGGAGTGTACGTTCAGGTCCGGGTCAGCCCCAGCATTTT,CAWSVRSGPGQPQHF
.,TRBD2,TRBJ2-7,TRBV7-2,TGTGCCAGCAGCTCGATTGGACTAGCGGGAGTTAGTTACGAGCAGTACTTC,CASSSIGLAGVSYEQYF
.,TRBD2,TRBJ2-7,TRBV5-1,TGCGCCAGCAGCTTGGACGGGACTAGCGGGAGGGACGAGCAGTACTTC,CASSLDGTSGRDEQYF
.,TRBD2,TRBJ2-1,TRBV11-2,TGTGCCAGCAGCTCGGTGGGACTAGCGGGAGGTCGCTCCTACAATGAGCAGTTCTTC,CASSSVGLAGGRSYNEQFF
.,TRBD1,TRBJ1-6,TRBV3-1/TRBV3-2,TGTGCCAGCAGCACCGGGACAGAAAATAATTCACCCCTCCACTTT,CASSTGTENNSPLHF
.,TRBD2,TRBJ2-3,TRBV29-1,TGCAGCGTTGAAGTGGGACTAGCGGGAGGGATCTGGGATACGCAGTATTTT,CSVEVGLAGGIWDTQYF
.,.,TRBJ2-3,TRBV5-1,TGCGCCAGCAGCTTGTTAGGGGCTAGCGGCACAGATACGCAGTATTTT,CASSLLGASGTDTQYF
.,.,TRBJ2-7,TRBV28,TGTGCCAGCAACCCCGGTCGCTCCTACGAGCAGTACTTC,CASNPGRSYEQYF